This T cell receptor beta chain was recovered during a study of response to subunit inactivated influenza vaccine. Findings of the study overall: A suggestion made by the authors is that each seasonal influenza vaccination recruits few new T cells.

For this clonotype: Antigen unknown.

V gave up 8 bases and J gave up 7 bases; unmatched junction bases: 10. The CDR3 covers 13 residues. Germline V gene data show CDR1 as MNHEY and CDR2 as SVGEGT. From the RT-PCR reads, TCRdb called clonotypes with MiXCR, one entry per CDR3 protein. Found here are around 480,000 distinct CDR3 sequences, about a tenth of them singletons; the top ten hold 10% to 15%. The origin of this receptor is a man in his fifties who received an inactivated influenza vaccine. Sequenced here: PBMCs from blood, sampled roughly 48 days after vaccination. The chain recombines TRBV6-2 or TRBV6-3 with TRBJ1-1; 7 bases line up with TRBD1. CDR3 region: CASEAAGDSEAFF. The CDR3 DNA follows: TGTGCCAGCGAAGCGGCGGGGGACAGTGAAGCTTTCTTT.